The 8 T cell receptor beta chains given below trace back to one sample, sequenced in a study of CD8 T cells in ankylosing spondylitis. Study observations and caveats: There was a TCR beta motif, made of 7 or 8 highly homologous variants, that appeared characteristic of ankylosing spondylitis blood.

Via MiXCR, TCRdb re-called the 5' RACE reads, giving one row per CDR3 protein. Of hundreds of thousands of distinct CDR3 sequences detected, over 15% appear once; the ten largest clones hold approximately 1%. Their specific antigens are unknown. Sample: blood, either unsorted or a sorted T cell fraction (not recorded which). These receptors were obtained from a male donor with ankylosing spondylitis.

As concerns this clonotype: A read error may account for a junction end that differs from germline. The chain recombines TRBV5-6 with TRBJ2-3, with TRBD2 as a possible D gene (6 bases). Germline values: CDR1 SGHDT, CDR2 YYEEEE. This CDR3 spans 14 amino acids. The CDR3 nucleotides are TGTACCAGCAGCTTTTCGGGGGAGGTATATACGCAGTATTTT. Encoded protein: CTSSFSGEVYTQYF.

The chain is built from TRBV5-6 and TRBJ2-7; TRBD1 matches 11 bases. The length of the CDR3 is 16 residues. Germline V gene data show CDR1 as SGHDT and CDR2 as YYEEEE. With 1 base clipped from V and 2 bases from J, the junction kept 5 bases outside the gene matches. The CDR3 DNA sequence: TGTGCCAGCAGCTTGCCAGGGACAGGGGGAGCCTACGAGCAGTACTTC. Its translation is CASSLPGTGGAYEQYF. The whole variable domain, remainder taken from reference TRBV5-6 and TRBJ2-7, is DAGVTQSPTHLIKTRGQQVTLRCSPKSGHDTVSWYQQALGQGPQFIFQYYEEEERQRGNFPDRFSGHQFPNYSSELNVNALLLGDSALYLCASSLPGTGGAYEQYFGPGTRLTVT.

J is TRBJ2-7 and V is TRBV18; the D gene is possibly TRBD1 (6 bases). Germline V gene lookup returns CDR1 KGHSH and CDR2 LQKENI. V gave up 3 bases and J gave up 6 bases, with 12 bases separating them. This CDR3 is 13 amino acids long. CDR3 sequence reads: CASSPNRDIEQYF. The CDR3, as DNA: TGTGCCAGCTCACCCAACCGGGACATCGAGCAGTACTTC.

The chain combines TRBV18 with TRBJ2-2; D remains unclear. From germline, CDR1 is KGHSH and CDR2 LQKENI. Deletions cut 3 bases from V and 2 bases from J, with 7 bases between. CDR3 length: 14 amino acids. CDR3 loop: CASSPVGNTGELFF. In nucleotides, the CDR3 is TGTGCCAGCTCACCCGTGGGAAACACCGGGGAGCTGTTTTTT.

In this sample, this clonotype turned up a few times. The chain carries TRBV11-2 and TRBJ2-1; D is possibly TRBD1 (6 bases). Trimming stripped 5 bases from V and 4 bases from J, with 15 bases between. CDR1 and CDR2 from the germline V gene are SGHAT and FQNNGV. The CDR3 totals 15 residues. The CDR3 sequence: CASSLGAPLYNEQFF. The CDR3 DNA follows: TGTGCCAGCAGCCTGGGGGCCCCCCTATACAATGAGCAGTTCTTC. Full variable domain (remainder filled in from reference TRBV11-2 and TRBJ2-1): EAGVAQSPRYKIIEKRQSVAFWCNPISGHATLYWYQQILGQGPKLLIQFQNNGVVDDSQLPKDRFSAERLKGVDSTLKIQPAKLEDSAVYLCASSLGAPLYNEQFFGPGTRLTVL.

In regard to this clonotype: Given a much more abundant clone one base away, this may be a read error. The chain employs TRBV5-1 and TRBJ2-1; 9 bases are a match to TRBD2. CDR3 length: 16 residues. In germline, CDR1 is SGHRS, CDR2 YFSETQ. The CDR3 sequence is CASSLGASGNYNERFF. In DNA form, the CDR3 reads TGCGCCAGCAGCTTGGGGGCTAGCGGGAACTACAATGAGCGGTTCTTC.

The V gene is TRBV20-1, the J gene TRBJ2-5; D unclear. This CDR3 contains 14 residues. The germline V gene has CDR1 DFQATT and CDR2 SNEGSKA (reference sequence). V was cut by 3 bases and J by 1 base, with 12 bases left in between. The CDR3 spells CSASATYSQETQYF. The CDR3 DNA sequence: TGCAGTGCTAGTGCGACGTACAGCCAAGAGACCCAGTACTTC.

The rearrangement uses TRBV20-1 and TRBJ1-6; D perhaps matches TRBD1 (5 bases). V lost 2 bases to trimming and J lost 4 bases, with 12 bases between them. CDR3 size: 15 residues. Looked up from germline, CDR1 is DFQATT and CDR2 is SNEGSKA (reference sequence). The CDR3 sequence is CSARTTVGYNSPLHF. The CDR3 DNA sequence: TGCAGTGCTAGAACGACAGTCGGATATAATTCACCCCTCCACTTT.